This entry describes one TCR beta chain. This sample is drawn from a study of blood T cell repertoires in COVID-19. Original analysis: From reference gene primer amplification, estimates of nucleated cell counts were derived. Method: immunoSEQ multiplex PCR; TCRdb's copy keeps in-frame clones and lacks some. V, J and clone size reflect that table, while D and trimming were determined from the DNA. The data hold about 160,000 clones, with approximately 90% observed a single time. Sequencing was performed on peripheral blood. The receptor's source is a man between 18 and 29 years old with acute or convalescent COVID-19.

The DNA of the CDR3 is TGTGCCAGCAGAAACCTAGCGGGAGATCGCAATGAGCAGTTCTTC. It yields the protein CASRNLAGDRNEQFF. The V and J genes are TRBV27 and TRBJ2-1; 10 nucleotides line up with TRBD2. The V gene end was trimmed by 6 bases and the J gene end by 6 bases; junction bases not matched to a gene: 8. The CDR3 has 15 residues. Per the germline V gene, CDR1 is MNHEY and CDR2 is SMNVEV (reference sequence).